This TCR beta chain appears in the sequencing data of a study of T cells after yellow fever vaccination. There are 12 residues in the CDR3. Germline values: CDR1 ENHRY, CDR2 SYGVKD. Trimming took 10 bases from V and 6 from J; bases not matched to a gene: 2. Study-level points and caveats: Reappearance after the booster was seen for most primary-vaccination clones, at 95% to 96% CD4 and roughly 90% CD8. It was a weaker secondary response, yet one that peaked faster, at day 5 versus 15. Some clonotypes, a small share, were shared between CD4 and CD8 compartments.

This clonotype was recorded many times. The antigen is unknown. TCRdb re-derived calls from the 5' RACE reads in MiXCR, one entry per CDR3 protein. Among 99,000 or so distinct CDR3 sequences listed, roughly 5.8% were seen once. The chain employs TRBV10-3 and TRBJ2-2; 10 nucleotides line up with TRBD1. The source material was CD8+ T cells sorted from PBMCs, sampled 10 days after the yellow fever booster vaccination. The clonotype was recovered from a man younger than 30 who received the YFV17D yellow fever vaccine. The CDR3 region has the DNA TGTGCCACCGGGACAGGGGCCGGGGAGCTGTTTTTT. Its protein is CATGTGAGELFF.